Listed here are 14 T cell receptor beta chains from one sample, sequenced in a study of CD8+ T cells in alopecia areata. Reverse transcription of extracted RNA yielded cDNA, which provided the sequencing template. The repertoire was sequenced with immunoSEQ multiplex PCR; TCRdb's copy has only in-frame clones and lacks some. The sample carries 100,000 to 150,000 clones, about 51% recorded once. Material: NKG2D-low CD8+ T cells sorted from blood. Receptor source: a human donor with alopecia areata.

This clone was detected once. V usage is TRBV5-4 and J usage is TRBJ2-6; 8 bases map to TRBD1. V was clipped by 0 bases and J by 1 base; unmatched bases: 0. The germline gives CDR1 SGHNT, CDR2 YYREEE (reference sequence). This CDR3 comprises 16 residues. CDR3 protein: CASSLGTGSGANVLTF. In DNA, the CDR3 is TGTGCCAGCAGCTTGGGGACAGGGTCTGGGGCCAACGTCCTGACTTTC.

This clone appeared a few times. This chain links TRBV6-5 with TRBJ2-1; D remains ambiguous. V was clipped by 5 bases and J by 6 bases, with 14 bases between them. The germline CDR1 and CDR2 sequences are MNHEY and SVGAGI. The CDR3 has 14 amino acids. CDR3 region: CASSVTLEVNEQFF. For the CDR3, the DNA is TGTGCCAGCAGTGTTACCCTAGAGGTCAATGAGCAGTTCTTC.

Only a few counts were recorded for this clone. The DNA of the CDR3 is TGCAGCGTTGAAGAGCCCGGGGAGCTGTTTTTT. This gives the protein CSVEEPGELFF. The V and J genes are TRBV29-1 and TRBJ2-2; D gene uncertain. Germline lookup yields CDR1 SQVTM and CDR2 ANQGSEA. There are 11 residues in the CDR3. V gave up 0 bases and J gave up 6 bases, with 2 bases separating them.

A few counts support this clone. The CDR3 coding sequence is TGTGCCAGTCTGGTGGGCACTGAAGCTTTCTTT. This translates into CASLVGTEAFF. This chain connects TRBV19 to TRBJ1-1; D ambiguous. Germline-derived CDR1 and CDR2 are LNHDA and SQIVND (reference sequence). The CDR3 consists of 11 residues. Trimming left V 8 bases short and J 4 bases short, with 8 bases between.

With respect to this clone: An end of the junction does not agree with germline; a read error may underlie this. The same CDR3 is also encoded by other DNA sequences in this sample. The V and J genes are TRBV5-6 and TRBJ2-7, with a possible D match to TRBD2 (6 bases). CDR3 length equals 12 residues. CDR1 is SGHDT and CDR2 is YYEEEE in the germline V gene. The CDR3 nucleotides are TGTGCCAGCAGTTTGGAGGGCTACGAGCAGTACTTC. Its protein product is CASSLEGYEQYF.

The chain couples TRBV29-1 to TRBJ2-5, with TRBD2 as a possible D gene (6 bases). Germline CDR1 and CDR2: SQVTM and ANQGSEA. The V gene lost 3 bases and the J gene lost 4 bases, with 9 bases spanning the gap. There are 12 residues in the CDR3. CDR3 sequence reads: CSVEDYGETQYF. The CDR3 DNA follows: TGCAGCGTTGAGGACTACGGAGAGACCCAGTACTTC. The variable domain in full, with the rest retrieved from reference TRBV29-1 and TRBJ2-5, is SAVISQKPSRDICQRGTSLTIQCQVDSQVTMMFWYRQQPGQSLTLIATANQGSEATYESGFVIDKFPISRPNLTFSTLTVSNMSPEDSSIYLCSVEDYGETQYFGPGTRLLVL.

This clone has more than one count but fewer than ten. V and J are TRBV30 and TRBJ1-2; weak D call: TRBD1 (5 bases). Trimming stripped 1 base from V and 8 bases from J, with 14 bases between. CDR1 is GTSNPN and CDR2 is SVGIG in the germline V gene (reference sequence). The CDR3 runs 13 residues. The DNA of the CDR3 is TGTGCCTGGAGTGCTGCGGGGCCGAGGGGCTACACCTTC. Amino acid sequence: CAWSAAGPRGYTF.

This clone was seen a handful of times. The CDR3, as DNA: TGCAGCGTTGAAGGAGGGGGCGGGGTCGAGACCCAGTACTTC. It yields the protein CSVEGGGGVETQYF. The chain joins TRBV29-1 to TRBJ2-5; a possible D gene is TRBD1 (7 bases). The CDR3 runs 14 residues. In germline, CDR1 is SQVTM, CDR2 ANQGSEA. With 1 base removed from V and 5 bases from J, the gap between germline ends came to 14 bases.

This clone came up a few times. CDR3: CSVDPQGLSYGYTF. In DNA form, the CDR3 reads TGCAGCGTTGATCCCCAGGGATTGAGCTATGGCTACACCTTC. V and J are TRBV29-1 and TRBJ1-2; D possibly corresponds to TRBD1 (5 bases). CDR3 length: 14 residues. The germline CDR1 and CDR2 sequences are SQVTM and ANQGSEA. V was cut by 3 bases and J by 4 bases, with 15 bases left in between.

The rearrangement uses TRBV29-1 and TRBJ1-1; 8 bases align to TRBD1. Germline loops: CDR1 SQVTM, CDR2 ANQGSEA. Unmatched junction bases numbered 6, after V lost 0 bases and J lost 6 bases. CDR3 size: 14 residues. The CDR3 DNA is TGCAGCGTTGAAGATGAGGACAGGGCGGCTGAAGCTTTCTTT. As protein: CSVEDEDRAAEAFF.

This clone was seen only a few times. V is TRBV5-4 and J is TRBJ2-2; D not certain. The CDR3 is 12 amino acids. CDR1 and CDR2 from the germline V gene are SGHNT and YYREEE (reference sequence). Trimming removed 5 bases from V and 4 bases from J, with 6 bases in between. CDR3 in DNA: TGTGCCAGCAGTAGCCCCACCGGGGAGCTGTTTTTT. Its protein product is CASSSPTGELFF.

In its sample, this clone was seen a few times. The chain's CDR3 is CSVSGGGLYNEQFF. DNA for the CDR3: TGCAGCGTTTCAGGGGGGGGACTCTACAATGAGCAGTTCTTC. This chain connects TRBV29-1 to TRBJ2-1; the D gene could be TRBD1 or TRBD2 (7 bases each). Trimming left V 5 bases short and J 3 bases short, with 14 bases between. Germline loops: CDR1 SQVTM, CDR2 ANQGSEA. CDR3 length: 14 amino acids.

The sample holds a few counts of this clone. The chain is built from TRBV5-1 and TRBJ2-5; D gene uncertain. This CDR3 has 11 amino acids. CDR1 and CDR2 (germline): SGHRS, YFSETQ. The V end lost 7 bases, the J end lost 3 bases, and 7 bases lay between the germline ends. The CDR3 protein is CASSTEETQYF. CDR3 coding DNA: TGCGCCAGCTCAACGGAAGAGACCCAGTACTTC.

The V gene is TRBV9, the J gene TRBJ2-3, with D possibly matching TRBD2 (6 bases). The CDR3 runs to 15 residues. In germline, CDR1 is SGDLS, CDR2 YYNGEE. Trimming cost V 4 bases and J 6 bases, with 18 bases left between them. CDR3 sequence: CASSLGTSQGDTQYF. The CDR3, as DNA: TGTGCCAGCAGCTTAGGGACTTCGCAAGGGGATACGCAGTATTTT.